These T cell receptor beta chains were read from a single sample in a study of blood T cell repertoires in COVID-19. Clones were read by immunoSEQ multiplex PCR, and TCRdb kept only the in-frame ones, dropping some. The table records under 300,000 clones, around 89% of them present only once. The material sequenced was PBMCs or T cells enriched from blood (not recorded which). The receptor source for this set is a man aged 35 to 55 who had recovered from COVID-19. Each CDR3 is given with its conserved first and last residue. A D gene is named only where the DNA matches it firmly. The size entry is marked missing in some rows and otherwise reads once, few, many or a size class.

NA	TRBV28	NA	TRBJ1-3	CASSVPQDSSGNTIYF	TGTGCCAGCAGTGTGCCACAGGATAGCTCTGGAAACACCATATATTTT
NA	TRBV7-9	TRBD2	TRBJ2-1	CASSLLAGGPSEQFF	TGTGCCAGCAGCTTACTAGCGGGAGGGCCTAGTGAGCAGTTCTTC
NA	TRBV4-1	NA	TRBJ2-7	CASSPDRRGTYEQYF	TGCGCCAGCAGCCCCGACCGAAGGGGAACCTACGAGCAGTACTTC
NA	TRBV9	NA	TRBJ2-7	CASSVAATGASSYEQYF	TGTGCCAGCAGCGTAGCCGCGACAGGCGCTAGCTCCTACGAGCAGTACTTC
once	TRBV5-1	NA	TRBJ2-2	CASSLLAANTGELFF	TGCGCCAGCAGCTTGCTTGCGGCGAACACCGGGGAGCTGTTTTTT
NA	TRBV30	NA	TRBJ1-4	CAWRLRATNEKLFF	TGTGCCTGGAGGCTCCGGGCAACTAATGAAAAACTGTTTTTT
NA	TRBV28	NA	TRBJ2-7	CASTPVGHNLYEQYF	TGTGCCAGCACCCCCGTGGGACATAACCTCTACGAGCAGTACTTC
once	TRBV11-2	NA	TRBJ2-7	CASSPTASYEQYF	TGTGCCAGCAGCCCGACTGCTTCCTACGAGCAGTACTTC
NA	TRBV24-1	TRBD2	TRBJ2-1	CATSDTSGRGIEQFF	TGTGCCACCAGTGATACTAGCGGGAGGGGCATTGAGCAGTTCTTC
NA	TRBV7-8	NA	TRBJ1-3	CASSSLVGGPRSGNTIYF	TGTGCCAGCAGCTCCCTTGTGGGGGGGCCGCGCTCTGGAAACACCATATATTTT
NA	TRBV29-1	NA	TRBJ1-1	CSGSRGVGTEAFF	TGCAGCGGATCCAGGGGAGTGGGAACTGAAGCTTTCTTT
few	TRBV5-1	NA	TRBJ1-1	CASSLLQGSNTEAFF	TGCGCCAGCAGCTTGCTTCAGGGCTCGAACACTGAAGCTTTCTTT
NA	TRBV28	NA	TRBJ2-1	CASRYEISYNEQFF	TGTGCCAGCCGTTACGAGATCTCCTACAATGAGCAGTTCTTC
NA	TRBV14	NA	TRBJ1-1	CASSQDRRDRGDTEAFF	TGTGCCAGCAGCCAAGATCGGAGGGACCGGGGGGACACTGAAGCTTTCTTT
NA	TRBV18	NA	TRBJ2-3	CASSPPSTDTQYF	TGTGCCAGCTCACCACCCTCCACAGATACGCAGTATTTT
NA	TRBV27	TRBD2	TRBJ2-2	CASQAGSVPGELFF	TGTGCCAGCCAAGCGGGGAGCGTCCCCGGGGAGCTGTTTTTT
NA	TRBV6-5	TRBD1	TRBJ1-3	CASSSTSTGRNTIYF	TGTGCCAGCAGCTCGACTTCGACAGGGCGAAACACCATATATTTT
NA	TRBV5-1	TRBD2	TRBJ2-3	CASSLGLSGANTDTQYF	TGCGCCAGCAGCTTGGGACTTAGCGGGGCCAACACAGATACGCAGTATTTT
NA	TRBV19	TRBD2	TRBJ2-1	CASRDPGLAGGPGEQFF	TGTGCCAGTAGGGACCCGGGACTAGCGGGGGGGCCGGGTGAGCAGTTCTTC
once	TRBV9	NA	TRBJ2-3	CASSALTDTQYF	TGTGCCAGCAGCGCCCTTACAGATACGCAGTATTTT
NA	TRBV11-2	NA	TRBJ2-7	CASSRRPGARGPNEQYF	TGTGCCAGCAGCCGCCGGCCAGGGGCACGGGGACCTAACGAGCAGTACTTC
NA	TRBV5-4	TRBD2	TRBJ2-2	CASSGGLDPGELFF	TGTGCCAGCAGCGGGGGACTAGACCCCGGGGAGCTGTTTTTT
NA	TRBV7-3	TRBD1	TRBJ1-1	CASKVGQAGPEAFF	TGTGCCAGCAAGGTCGGACAGGCAGGGCCTGAAGCTTTCTTT
few	TRBV19	TRBD1	TRBJ1-2	CASSIRQGNYGYTF	TGTGCCAGTAGTATCAGACAGGGTAACTATGGCTACACCTTC
NA	TRBV27	TRBD1	TRBJ1-5	CASSSWTGGVGQPQHF	TGTGCCAGCAGTTCATGGACAGGGGGCGTCGGACAGCCCCAGCATTTT
NA	TRBV7-2	TRBD1	TRBJ2-7	CASSLLGTGVLNYEQYF	TGTGCCAGCAGCTTACTGGGGACAGGAGTACTGAACTACGAGCAGTACTTC
NA	TRBV7-8	NA	TRBJ2-1	CASSTNPGSLLDEQFF	TGTGCCAGCAGCACCAACCCCGGGTCCCTCCTTGATGAGCAGTTCTTC
NA	TRBV11-2	NA	TRBJ2-1	CASSLAIQGSYEQFF	TGTGCCAGCAGCTTAGCTATCCAGGGGAGTTATGAGCAGTTCTTC
NA	TRBV28	NA	TRBJ1-3	CASSEARGTRRSTIYF	TGTGCCAGCAGTGAAGCCCGGGGGACTCGAAGGAGCACCATATATTTT
NA	TRBV5-4	TRBD1	TRBJ1-5	CASSWDRNQPQHF	TGTGCCAGCAGCTGGGACAGAAATCAGCCCCAGCATTTT
once	TRBV9	NA	TRBJ2-1	CASSVDRQAEQFF	TGTGCCAGCAGCGTAGATCGGCAGGCTGAGCAGTTCTTC
once	TRBV12-3/TRBV12-4	NA	TRBJ1-1	CASSSLDTEAFF	TGTGCCAGCAGCTCACTAGACACTGAAGCTTTCTTT
once	TRBV6-6	NA	TRBJ1-1	CASTQTGDHAEAFF	TGTGCCAGCACTCAGACAGGAGATCATGCAGAAGCTTTCTTT
NA	TRBV24-1	NA	TRBJ2-2	CATSDFGGYTGELFF	TGTGCCACCAGTGATTTCGGCGGCTACACCGGGGAGCTGTTTTTT
NA	TRBV6-5	TRBD1	TRBJ1-1	CASSRGTGETEAFF	TGTGCCAGCAGCCGCGGGACAGGGGAAACTGAAGCTTTCTTT
NA	TRBV7-9	NA	TRBJ1-5	CASSWGGGNSNQPQHF	TGTGCCAGCAGCTGGGGAGGGGGAAATAGCAATCAGCCCCAGCATTTT
NA	TRBV11-2	NA	TRBJ2-1	CASSFWAGDDNEQFF	TGTGCCAGCAGCTTCTGGGCAGGGGACGACAATGAGCAGTTCTTC
once	TRBV2	TRBD2	TRBJ2-5	CASSGEGETQYF	TGTGCCAGCAGTGGGGAGGGCGAGACCCAGTACTTC
NA	TRBV12-3/TRBV12-4	TRBD1	TRBJ2-7	CASGKDRASQYF	TGTGCCAGCGGGAAAGACAGGGCCTCGCAGTACTTC
NA	TRBV4-1	TRBD2	TRBJ2-1	CASSQVELGLAFGIRQFF	TGCGCCAGCAGCCAAGTAGAGCTTGGACTAGCGTTCGGGATCCGGCAGTTCTTC
NA	TRBV3-1/TRBV3-2	NA	TRBJ1-5	CASSPSDRTGPQHF	TGTGCCAGCAGCCCATCGGACAGAACAGGGCCCCAGCATTTT
NA	TRBV2	TRBD1	TRBJ2-2	CASSTDRAGTGELFF	TGTGCCAGCAGTACAGACAGGGCGGGCACCGGGGAGCTGTTTTTT
NA	TRBV13	NA	TRBJ2-2	CASNPGYSTGELFF	TGTGCCAGCAACCCGGGGTACTCGACCGGGGAGCTGTTTTTT
NA	TRBV30	NA	TRBJ2-1	CAWSGENNEQFF	TGTGCCTGGAGTGGAGAAAACAATGAGCAGTTCTTC
once	TRBV6-2/TRBV6-3	TRBD1	TRBJ2-7	CASSYIPGTGGEQYF	TGTGCCAGCAGTTATATCCCCGGGACAGGGGGCGAGCAGTACTTC
few	TRBV25-1	TRBD1	TRBJ1-2	CASSHLDRAPYGYTF	TGTGCCAGCAGCCACCTCGACAGGGCCCCCTATGGCTACACCTTC
NA	TRBV29-1	TRBD1	TRBJ2-3	CSAKAGLTGPTDTQYF	TGCAGCGCTAAAGCTGGATTGACAGGGCCCACAGATACGCAGTATTTT
NA	TRBV6-4	NA	TRBJ2-1	CASSASMIPYNEQFF	TGTGCCAGCAGCGCTAGTATGATCCCCTACAATGAGCAGTTCTTC